One sample yielded the 23 T cell receptor beta chains listed below, sequenced in a study of cytomegalovirus exposure and HLA in healthy donors. With 60 Vbeta and 13 Jbeta primers, the PCR was carried out. Sequenced by immunoSEQ multiplex PCR; TCRdb stores in-frame clones only, minus some. Among tens of thousands of clones listed, over 60% were seen once. Sequenced: PBMCs. The receptors derive from a young man in good health and CMV-seronegative.

V gene TRBV5-8 combines with J gene TRBJ2-3; D is ambiguous. Trimming took 4 bases from V and 7 from J, leaving 10 bases between them. The CDR3 loop spans 12 amino acids. CDR1 and CDR2 from the germline V gene are SGHTS and YDEGEE. The CDR3: CASSMYVYTQYF. CDR3 DNA sequence: TGTGCCAGCAGCATGTATGTCTATACGCAGTATTTT.

The chain has TRBV5-4 and TRBJ2-1; 8 nucleotides align to TRBD2. CDR3 length: 17 amino acids. V shed 4 bases, J shed 0 bases, and the junction held 9 bases outside the gene matches. The germline CDR1 and CDR2 sequences are SGHNT and YYREEE (reference sequence). Here the CDR3 DNA reads TGTGCCAGCAGCCGCAAAGGGGGGACTAGCTCCTACAATGAGCAGTTCTTC. Amino acids: CASSRKGGTSSYNEQFF.

Within the sample, this clone is medium-sized (0.01 to 0.1%). This chain joins TRBV6-1 and TRBJ1-5; tentatively, D is TRBD1 (5 bases). The germline V and J ends were trimmed by 6 bases and 2 bases, with 11 bases remaining between them. The CDR3 extends over 14 amino acids. Germline V gene lookup returns CDR1 MNHNS and CDR2 SASEGT. This CDR3 is CASSPGLRNQPQHF. As DNA, the CDR3 is TGTGCCAGCAGCCCGGGACTGCGCAATCAGCCCCAGCATTTT.

This clone was detected a few times. A junction boundary mismatches the germline segment, possibly from a read error. This chain joins TRBV7-7 and TRBJ2-5, with a possible D match to TRBD2 (6 bases). The CDR3 runs to 12 residues. The germline V gene encodes CDR1 SSHAT and CDR2 FNYEAQ (reference sequence). The CDR3 bases are TGTGCTAGCAGTATGGAGGGTGTGACCCAGTACTTC. It is translated as CASSMEGVTQYF.

This clone has more than one count but fewer than ten. This sequence joins TRBV6-1 and TRBJ2-1, with D possibly being TRBD2 (6 bases). The length of the CDR3 is 15 residues. The ends were cut back, 1 base at V and 8 bases at J, with 15 bases in the middle. Germline CDR1 and CDR2: MNHNS and SASEGT. Here the CDR3 DNA reads TGTGCCAGCAGTGAAGGGGCGGGATCGGGGGATGAGCAGTTCTTC. This codes for CASSEGAGSGDEQFF.

V and J are TRBV7-6 and TRBJ2-6, with 7 bases fitting TRBD1. Trimming at V came to 4 bases and at J to 2 bases, leaving 2 bases not matched to a gene. CDR1 is SGHVS, CDR2 FNYEAQ, per germline. The CDR3 sequence is 15 residues long. The CDR3 DNA reads TGTGCCAGCAGCTCTCAGGGGGCTGGGGCCAACGTCCTGACTTTC. This translates into CASSSQGAGANVLTF.

The chain has TRBV7-9 and TRBJ2-1; weak D call: TRBD2 (5 bases). V was trimmed by 5 bases and J by 2 bases, leaving 10 bases between them. Per the germline V gene, CDR1 is SEHNR and CDR2 is FQNEAQ (reference sequence). The CDR3 covers 14 residues. CDR3 sequence (DNA): TGTGCCAGCAGCGCGGACGGGACCTACAATGAGCAGTTCTTC. Translated, it gives CASSADGTYNEQFF. The complete variable domain, with remaining parts taken from reference TRBV7-9 and TRBJ2-1, reads DTGVSQNPRHKITKRGQNVTFRCDPISEHNRLYWYRQTLGQGPEFLTYFQNEAQLEKSRLLSDRFSAERPKGSFSTLEIQRTEQGDSAMYLCASSADGTYNEQFFGPGTRLTVL.

The rearrangement links TRBV10-3 to TRBJ1-2, with 8 bases fitting TRBD1. The CDR3 runs 15 residues. J was trimmed by 2 bases and V by 8 bases; bases with no gene match: 10. Germline V gene sequence: CDR1 ENHRY, CDR2 SYGVKD. This chain's CDR3 is CAIGTGGALNYGYTF. The DNA for the CDR3 is TGTGCCATCGGGACAGGAGGCGCCCTAAACTATGGCTACACCTTC.

This clone has only one observation. Other DNA sequences in this specimen translate into the identical CDR3. The gene calls are TRBV5-1 and TRBJ2-3, with D possibly being TRBD2 (6 bases). The V and J ends lost 5 bases and 3 bases respectively, with 13 bases between them. CDR1 is SGHRS and CDR2 is YFSETQ in the germline V gene. This CDR3 has 14 amino acids. The CDR3 here is CASSRGGSTDTQYF. The CDR3 DNA reads as TGCGCCAGCAGTCGCGGAGGGTCAACAGATACGCAGTATTTT.

This clone was observed a single time. This chain connects TRBV2 to TRBJ2-5; TRBD1 matches at 9 bases. V gave up 5 bases and J gave up 10 bases; unmatched junction bases: 8. The length of the CDR3 is 13 residues. Germline CDR1 SNHLY, CDR2 FYNNEI. Written as DNA, the CDR3 is TGTGCCAGCAGTAGACCGGGACAGGGCTTCCAGTACTTC. Translation: CASSRPGQGFQYF.

The DNA for the CDR3 is TGCGCCAGCAGCCAATCTAGTTCTAGCGGGACCGACGAGCAGTACTTC. Protein product: CASSQSSSSGTDEQYF. The J gene is TRBJ2-7, the V gene TRBV4-1; 9 bases fit TRBD2. This CDR3 contains 16 residues. V was pared by 2 bases and J by 5 bases, with 10 bases of the junction left unmatched. Germline loops: CDR1 MGHRA, CDR2 YSYEKL.

This chain connects TRBV19 to TRBJ2-5; D possibly corresponds to TRBD2 (5 bases). The germline V and J ends were trimmed by 3 bases and 5 bases, with 10 bases remaining between them. The CDR3 runs to 13 residues. CDR1 LNHDA and CDR2 SQIVND come from the germline V gene (reference sequence). CDR3 in DNA: TGTGCCAGTAGTATGAGGGTAGCGGAGACCCAGTACTTC. Translating it yields CASSMRVAETQYF. Combining the CDR3 with reference TRBV19 and TRBJ2-5 gives the whole variable domain DGGITQSPKYLFRKEGQNVTLSCEQNLNHDAMYWYRQDPGQGLRLIYYSQIVNDFQKGDIAEGYSVSREKKESFPLTVTSAQKNPTAFYLCASSMRVAETQYFGPGTRLLVL.

As to this clone: At one of its ends the junction is not consistent with the germline gene, which may arise from a read error. This chain joins TRBV7-7 and TRBJ2-3; TRBD2 aligns across 8 bases. CDR3 length equals 14 residues. CDR1 and CDR2 from the germline V gene are SSHAT and FNYEAQ (reference sequence). The CDR3 loop reads CASSLGTSPDTQYF. CDR3 sequence (DNA): TGTGCTAGCAGCTTGGGGACTAGTCCCGATACGCAGTATTTT.

This clone was seen a handful of times. The CDR3 loop is CASSDRGPWRTEAFF. In DNA form, the CDR3 reads TGTGCCAGCAGTGACAGGGGGCCCTGGAGGACTGAAGCTTTCTTT. This sequence joins TRBV2 and TRBJ1-1, with 8 bases that match TRBD1. Germline V CDR1 and CDR2: SNHLY, FYNNEI. Unmatched junction bases numbered 8, after V lost 3 bases and J lost 5 bases. The CDR3 extends over 15 amino acids.

This clone was observed once. This chain connects TRBV5-1 to TRBJ2-7; 14 bases fit TRBD2. Germline values: CDR1 SGHRS, CDR2 YFSETQ. V lost 3 bases and J lost 6; bases outside the gene matches: 11. This CDR3 region has 17 residues. CDR3 DNA: TGCGCCAGCAGCTCGGGACTAGCGGGAGCCGCCCCCCGCGAGCAGTACTTC. Translation gives CASSSGLAGAAPREQYF.

This chain joins TRBV6-1 and TRBJ1-2; 8 nucleotides align to TRBD1. Germline V gene lookup returns CDR1 MNHNS and CDR2 SASEGT. V trimming: 8 bases; J trimming: 6 bases; junction bases outside the gene matches: 8. This CDR3 contains 13 residues. The CDR3 region has the DNA TGTGCCAGCCTCGAAATGACAGGGGATGGCTACACCTTC. Residues: CASLEMTGDGYTF.

This rearrangement joins TRBV15 to TRBJ1-4; 9 bases line up with TRBD1. Germline trimming cut 3 bases from V and 5 bases from J; bases unmatched to any gene: 1. This CDR3 contains 14 residues. Looked up from germline, CDR1 is LNHNV and CDR2 is YYDKDF (reference sequence). Here the CDR3 DNA reads TGTGCCACCAGCAGGGGACAGGGAAATGAAAAACTGTTTTTT. Translating gives CATSRGQGNEKLFF. Full variable domain (missing parts from reference TRBV15 and TRBJ1-4): DAMVIQNPRYQVTQFGKPVTLSCSQTLNHNVMYWYQQKSSQAPKLLFHYYDKDFNNEADTPDNFQSRRPNTSFCFLDIRSPGLGDTAMYLCATSRGQGNEKLFFGSGTQLSVL.

This chain connects TRBV27 to TRBJ1-1, with 7 bases fitting TRBD1. This CDR3 region has 13 residues. From germline, CDR1 is MNHEY and CDR2 SMNVEV (reference sequence). After removal of 3 bases from V and 4 bases from J, the junction contained 2 bases not matched to a gene. DNA for the CDR3: TGTGCCAGCAGTTTCGACAGGGCCACTGAAGCTTTCTTT. It is translated as CASSFDRATEAFF.

CDR3 in DNA: TGTGCCAGCGGATACAGCTCCTACGAGCAGTACTTC. Translated, it gives CASGYSSYEQYF. The rearrangement links TRBV2 to TRBJ2-7; D not resolved. The ends were cut back, 8 bases at V and 0 bases at J, with 8 bases in the middle. Germline V lookup: CDR1 SNHLY, CDR2 FYNNEI. The CDR3 totals 12 residues.

This clone was detected only once. The genes are TRBV5-6 and TRBJ2-5, with D perhaps matching TRBD1 (6 bases). Trimming removed 4 bases at V and 4 bases at J, with 11 bases between. CDR1 and CDR2 from the germline V gene are SGHDT and YYEEEE. This CDR3 has 13 amino acids. This CDR3 is CASSKGGSETQYF. The CDR3 region has the DNA TGTGCCAGCAGCAAAGGGGGATCAGAGACCCAGTACTTC.

The CDR3: CAFERAGTDTQYF. DNA for the CDR3: TGTGCCTTTGAGAGGGCCGGCACAGATACGCAGTATTTT. This chain uses TRBV28 with TRBJ2-3; TRBD2 is a possible D gene (5 bases). CDR1 and CDR2 from the germline V gene are MDHEN and SYDVKM. The germline V and J ends were trimmed by 11 bases and 1 base, with 13 bases remaining between them. This CDR3 region has 13 residues.

In the case of this clone: Germline and junction disagree at one end, which may indicate a read error. The chain employs TRBV28 and TRBJ1-5, with 7 positions matching TRBD1. The CDR3 spans 13 residues. Germline CDR1 reads MDHEN; CDR2 reads SYDVKM. The chain's CDR3 is CVSSPDRARPQHF. CDR3 sequence (DNA): TGTGTCAGCAGCCCCGACAGGGCTCGGCCCCAGCATTTT.

V and J are TRBV4-1 and TRBJ2-7; 7 nucleotides agree with TRBD2. The CDR3 spans 15 residues. Unmatched junction bases numbered 12, after V lost 4 bases and J lost 6 bases. Germline loops: CDR1 MGHRA, CDR2 YSYEKL. CDR3 in DNA: TGCGCCAGCAGCCCCCACGATGGGGGGGTGCTCGAGCAGTACTTC. Amino acids: CASSPHDGGVLEQYF.